The 8 T cell receptor beta chains below come from one sample, sequenced in a study of control samples from healthy donors and cancer patients. Clones were sequenced by immunoSEQ multiplex PCR, and TCRdb holds only the in-frame ones, with some missing. Of about 160,000 clones in the sample, approximately 94% were seen once. Sequenced: blood. The receptors stem from a woman aged 40-49 years in good health.

This chain links TRBV5-4 with TRBJ2-1, with 8 bases identical to TRBD2. This CDR3 is built from 16 residues. Germline V gene lookup returns CDR1 SGHNT and CDR2 YYREEE (reference sequence). J lost 1 base, V lost 6 bases, and 9 bases had no gene match. For the CDR3, the DNA is TGTGCCAGCAACGCGGGGGGTGCGGGGTCCTACAATGAGCAGTTCTTC. Translation: CASNAGGAGSYNEQFF.

This chain links TRBV5-4 with TRBJ2-2, with 7 bases aligning to TRBD2. The CDR3 consists of 16 residues. V lost 5 bases and J lost 5; bases outside the gene matches: 12. Germline V gene lookup returns CDR1 SGHNT and CDR2 YYREEE (reference sequence). As DNA, the CDR3 is TGTGCCAGCAGGGGACTACTGGACTCGGGGACCGGGGAGCTGTTTTTT. Translating gives CASRGLLDSGTGELFF.

The chain employs TRBV4-1 and TRBJ1-2, with a possible D match to TRBD1 (5 bases). This CDR3 has 13 amino acids. Germline CDR1 reads MGHRA; CDR2 reads YSYEKL. Trimming shortened V by 3 bases and J by 6 bases, and 11 bases separated the two germline ends. CDR3 in DNA: TGCGCCAGCAGCCAGGGGACTGGGGATGGCTACACCTTC. Protein sequence: CASSQGTGDGYTF.

The rearrangement joins TRBV6-5 to TRBJ2-1; 7 nucleotides line up with TRBD1. The CDR3 loop spans 13 amino acids. CDR1 is MNHEY and CDR2 is SVGAGI in the germline V gene. The V gene end was trimmed by 7 bases and the J gene end by 6 bases; junction bases not matched to a gene: 6. CDR3 region: CASTGQESNEQFF. The DNA of the CDR3 is TGTGCCAGCACCGGACAGGAAAGCAATGAGCAGTTCTTC.

The J gene is TRBJ1-3, the V gene TRBV7-2; D not resolved. V shed 5 bases and J shed 0 bases, with 17 bases lying between them. Germline V gene lookup returns CDR1 SGHTA and CDR2 FQGNSA. The CDR3 loop spans 17 amino acids. CDR3 protein: CASSDWAGEFSGNTIYF. CDR3 nucleotide sequence: TGTGCCAGCAGCGATTGGGCAGGAGAATTCTCTGGAAACACCATATATTTT.

The chain joins TRBV29-1 to TRBJ1-2; D call uncertain. Trimming removed 3 bases at V and 6 bases at J, with 11 bases between. In germline, CDR1 is SQVTM, CDR2 ANQGSEA. The length of the CDR3 is 12 residues. The CDR3 sequence: CSVEVASDGYTF. CDR3 coding DNA: TGCAGCGTTGAGGTGGCATCAGATGGCTACACCTTC.

The chain is built from TRBV13 and TRBJ2-1; TRBD1 matches 7 bases. This CDR3 contains 15 residues. The trim removed 5 bases at V and 0 bases at J, leaving 4 bases unmatched. Germline-derived CDR1 and CDR2 are PRHDT and FYEKMQ (reference sequence). The CDR3 DNA reads as TGTGCCAGCAGCGGGACAGAGAGCTCCTACAATGAGCAGTTCTTC. The encoded protein is CASSGTESSYNEQFF.

The rearrangement uses TRBV18 and TRBJ1-6, with D unclear. V lost 1 base, J lost 0 bases, and 13 bases lay in between. The CDR3 contains 18 residues. Per the germline V gene, CDR1 is KGHSH and CDR2 is LQKENI. CDR3 sequence reads: CASSPLRPSGSYNSPLHF. DNA for the CDR3: TGTGCCAGCTCACCACTACGACCCTCGGGCTCCTATAATTCACCCCTCCACTTT. The full variable domain, completed using reference TRBV18 and TRBJ1-6, is NAGVMQNPRHLVRRRGQEARLRCSPMKGHSHVYWYRQLPEEGLKFMVYLQKENIIDESGMPKERFSAEFPKEGPSILRIQQVVRGDSAAYFCASSPLRPSGSYNSPLHFGNGTRLTVT.